These 20 T cell receptor beta chains share one sample of origin, sequenced in a study of blood T cell repertoires in COVID-19. Only in-frame clones appear in the TCRdb table, and some are missing; sequencing was by immunoSEQ multiplex PCR. The sample records over 200,000 clones, around 80% being singletons. Sequenced material: peripheral blood. Receptors originate from a woman older than 75 with active or convalescent COVID-19.

The chain carries TRBV5-1 and TRBJ2-1; D not certain. Germline V gives CDR1 SGHRS, CDR2 YFSETQ. The CDR3 runs 12 residues. Trimming stripped 4 bases from V and 9 bases from J, with 11 bases between. The CDR3: CASSPVAGEQFF. CDR3 coding DNA: TGCGCCAGCAGCCCCGTGGCAGGTGAGCAGTTCTTC. Full variable domain (outside the CDR3, taken from reference TRBV5-1 and TRBJ2-1): KAGVTQTPRYLIKTRGQQVTLSCSPISGHRSVSWYQQTPGQGLQFLFEYFSETQRNKGNFPGRFSGRQFSNSRSEMNVSTLELGDSALYLCASSPVAGEQFFGPGTRLTVL.

This clone was counted only a few times. This sequence joins TRBV3-1 (or the pseudogene TRBV3-2) and TRBJ1-2; 7 positions match TRBD1. The germline CDR1 and CDR2 sequences are LGHDT and YNNKEL (reference sequence). V shed 5 bases and J 4 bases; nucleotides not matched to a gene: 4. There are 13 residues in the CDR3. The CDR3: CASSAGTAYGYTF. The CDR3 DNA reads as TGTGCCAGCAGCGCTGGGACAGCCTATGGCTACACCTTC.

V is TRBV10-3 and J is TRBJ2-3, with TRBD2 identical over 15 bases. The CDR3 length is 17 residues. V dropped 4 bases and J dropped 4; count of bases not matched to a gene: 6. Per the germline V gene, CDR1 is ENHRY and CDR2 is SYGVKD. The CDR3 nucleotides read TGTGCCATCAGTGGGGGACTAGCGGGGGGTGGCCCAGATACGCAGTATTTT. Residues: CAISGGLAGGGPDTQYF.

This clone was found once. The chain combines TRBV28 with TRBJ1-1, with 9 bases aligning to TRBD1. Germline-derived CDR1 and CDR2 are MDHEN and SYDVKM. The CDR3 is made up of 18 amino acids. The V segment lost 6 bases and the J segment 2 bases; nucleotides outside the gene matches: 16. The CDR3 here is CASSRITLYRGRNTEAFF. The CDR3 region has the DNA TGTGCCAGCAGCCGAATTACCCTTTACAGGGGGCGAAACACTGAAGCTTTCTTT.

The rearrangement joins TRBV11-3 to TRBJ2-3, with TRBD2 matching 9 bases. V gave up 1 base and J gave up 0 bases; unmatched junction bases: 2. The CDR3 is 16 amino acids. CDR1 is SGHNT and CDR2 is YENEEA in the germline V gene. CDR3 bases: TGTGCCAGCAGCTTAGGTACTAGCGGGAGCACAGATACGCAGTATTTT. It codes for CASSLGTSGSTDTQYF.

This sequence joins TRBV25-1 and TRBJ2-1; 8 nucleotides match TRBD2. This CDR3 spans 17 amino acids. CDR1 is MGHDK, CDR2 SYGVNS, per germline. V was clipped by 3 bases and J by 7 bases; unmatched bases: 14. This CDR3 reads CASSDSQIAGSKNEQFF. In nucleotides, the CDR3 is TGTGCCAGCAGTGATTCCCAGATAGCGGGAAGTAAAAATGAGCAGTTCTTC.

The V call is TRBV6-6, the J call TRBJ2-5; D might be TRBD1 (6 bases). V lost 6 bases and J lost 3, with 11 bases in between. Germline-derived CDR1 and CDR2 are MNHNY and SVGAGI (reference sequence). This CDR3 region has 13 residues. The CDR3 sequence: CASSHRQEETQYF. The CDR3 DNA reads as TGTGCCAGCAGCCATCGACAGGAAGAGACCCAGTACTTC.

The gene calls are TRBV5-1 and TRBJ2-5, with D possibly TRBD2 on 5 matching bases. CDR1 and CDR2 (germline): SGHRS, YFSETQ. V gave up 3 bases and J gave up 2 bases, with 11 bases separating them. CDR3 length equals 14 residues. CDR3: CASSSGGPQETQYF. The DNA for the CDR3 is TGCGCCAGCAGCTCGGGCGGGCCGCAAGAGACCCAGTACTTC.

The rearrangement uses TRBV10-3 and TRBJ1-2; 9 bases line up with TRBD1. The junction had 0 bases not matched to a gene; V was cut back by 6 bases and J by 7 bases. Germline-derived CDR1 and CDR2 are ENHRY and SYGVKD. The CDR3 has 11 amino acids. This CDR3 is CAIRQGAGYTF. The CDR3 DNA sequence: TGTGCCATCAGACAGGGGGCTGGCTACACCTTC.

The gene calls are TRBV7-9 and TRBJ1-3; D is unresolved. CDR1 SEHNR and CDR2 FQNEAQ come from the germline V gene (reference sequence). This CDR3 is built from 12 residues. V shed 5 bases and J shed 13 bases, with 15 bases lying between them. The CDR3 bases are TGTGCCAGCAGCCCCGCAGAGGAGTTAATATATTTT. Translating gives CASSPAEELIYF.

V and J are TRBV9 and TRBJ1-4; a possible D gene is TRBD1 (5 bases). From germline, CDR1 is SGDLS and CDR2 YYNGEE. Trimming took 3 bases from V and 5 from J, leaving 14 bases between them. This CDR3 is built from 15 residues. In nucleotides, the CDR3 is TGTGCCAGCAGCGATTATGGACGGGGGAATGAAAAACTGTTTTTT. This sequence encodes CASSDYGRGNEKLFF. Full variable domain (rest looked up from reference TRBV9 and TRBJ1-4): DSGVTQTPKHLITATGQRVTLRCSPRSGDLSVYWYQQSLDQGLQFLIQYYNGEERAKGNILERFSAQQFPDLHSELNLSSLELGDSALYFCASSDYGRGNEKLFFGSGTQLSVL.

This chain connects TRBV11-2 to TRBJ1-1; 8 bases map to TRBD1. The CDR3 contains 16 residues. The V and J ends lost 5 bases and 3 bases, in that order; junction bases with no gene match: 11. CDR1 is SGHAT and CDR2 is FQNNGV in the germline V gene. The CDR3 sequence is CASSPTSPGGYTEAFF. The CDR3, as DNA: TGTGCCAGCAGCCCCACTTCACCAGGGGGCTACACTGAAGCTTTCTTT.

The chain uses TRBV7-9 and TRBJ1-3; 10 nucleotides line up with TRBD1. Trimming took 5 bases from V and 3 from J; bases not matched to a gene: 4. The CDR3 is made up of 15 amino acids. Germline V gene data show CDR1 as SEHNR and CDR2 as FQNEAQ (reference sequence). CDR3 amino acids: CASSPDRGHGNTIYF. CDR3 in DNA: TGTGCCAGCAGCCCCGACAGGGGGCATGGAAACACCATATATTTT.

This chain joins TRBV5-1 and TRBJ2-7, with 12 bases matching TRBD2. Germline assignment: CDR1 SGHRS and CDR2 YFSETQ. Losses at the gene ends were 4 bases for V and 5 bases for J; bases not matched to a gene: 10. The CDR3 has 16 residues. This CDR3 reads CASSPLAGGLENEQYF. The CDR3 DNA follows: TGCGCCAGCAGCCCTCTAGCGGGAGGGTTGGAGAACGAGCAGTACTTC.

The gene calls are TRBV11-3 and TRBJ1-2, with 7 positions matching TRBD1. The CDR3 consists of 12 residues. Germline V gene sequence: CDR1 SGHNT, CDR2 YENEEA. V shed 5 bases, J shed 4 bases, and the junction held 1 base outside the gene matches. CDR3 amino acids: CASSPGGYGYTF. The CDR3 region has the DNA TGTGCCAGCAGCCCAGGGGGCTATGGCTACACCTTC.

The V call is TRBV27, the J call TRBJ2-7, with D possibly being TRBD2 (5 bases). The V and J ends lost 3 bases and 6 bases respectively, with 12 bases between them. Germline V gene sequence: CDR1 MNHEY, CDR2 SMNVEV (reference sequence). The CDR3 sequence is 13 residues long. CDR3 bases: TGTGCCAGCAGTTTTAGGGAGCAAACCGAGCAGTACTTC. Translating it yields CASSFREQTEQYF.

The CDR3 nucleotides read TGTGCCATCTTAGCGGGTACTAGCACAGATACGCAGTATTTT. It encodes CAILAGTSTDTQYF. The chain employs TRBV10-3 and TRBJ2-3; 7 positions match TRBD2. From germline, CDR1 is ENHRY and CDR2 SYGVKD. J was trimmed by 0 bases and V by 8 bases; bases with no gene match: 5. This CDR3 region has 14 residues.

This clone was found once. The rearrangement joins TRBV6-6 to TRBJ1-1; D may be TRBD1 (6 bases). The germline V and J ends were trimmed by 2 bases and 0 bases, with 10 bases remaining between them. This CDR3 has 15 residues. Germline CDR1 is MNHNY and CDR2 is SVGAGI (reference sequence). CDR3 sequence reads: CASSYQGQMNTEAFF. The CDR3 coding sequence is TGTGCCAGCAGTTACCAGGGGCAAATGAACACTGAAGCTTTCTTT.

This chain links TRBV5-1 with TRBJ2-5, with 9 bases identical to TRBD2. In germline, CDR1 is SGHRS, CDR2 YFSETQ. The CDR3 sequence is 14 residues long. The trim removed 4 bases at V and 5 bases at J, leaving 6 bases unmatched. The CDR3 sequence: CASSQGLASETQYF. The CDR3 coding sequence is TGCGCCAGCAGCCAGGGACTAGCATCCGAGACCCAGTACTTC.

The rearrangement uses TRBV5-1 and TRBJ1-2; D may be TRBD1 (6 bases). CDR3 length: 16 residues. Trimming took off 1 base at V and 4 bases at J, with 17 bases between the two ends. The V gene's germline CDR1 is SGHRS and CDR2 YFSETQ. The DNA for the CDR3 is TGCGCCAGCAGCTTGACAGGGCCCCCAAACTTCTATGGCTACACCTTC. As protein: CASSLTGPPNFYGYTF. Filled out from reference TRBV5-1 and TRBJ1-2, the complete variable domain reads KAGVTQTPRYLIKTRGQQVTLSCSPISGHRSVSWYQQTPGQGLQFLFEYFSETQRNKGNFPGRFSGRQFSNSRSEMNVSTLELGDSALYLCASSLTGPPNFYGYTFGSGTRLTVV.